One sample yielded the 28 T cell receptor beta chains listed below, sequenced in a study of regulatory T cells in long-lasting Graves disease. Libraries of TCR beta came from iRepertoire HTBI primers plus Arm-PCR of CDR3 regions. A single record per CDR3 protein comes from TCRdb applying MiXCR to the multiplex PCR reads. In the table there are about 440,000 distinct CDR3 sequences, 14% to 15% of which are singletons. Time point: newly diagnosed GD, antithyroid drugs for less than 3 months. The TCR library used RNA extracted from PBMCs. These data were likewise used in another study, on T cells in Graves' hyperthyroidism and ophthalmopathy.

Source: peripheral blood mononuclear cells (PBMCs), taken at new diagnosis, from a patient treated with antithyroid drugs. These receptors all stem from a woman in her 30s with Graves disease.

In DNA form, the CDR3 reads TGTGCCAGCAGGAGAACGACAGGGTTGGTTGAAAAACTGTTTTTT. This encodes CASRRTTGLVEKLFF. This rearrangement joins TRBV2 to TRBJ1-4; TRBD1 matches at 7 bases. With 6 bases clipped from V and 7 bases from J, the junction kept 11 bases outside the gene matches. This CDR3 contains 15 residues. Per germline, CDR1 SNHLY and CDR2 FYNNEI.

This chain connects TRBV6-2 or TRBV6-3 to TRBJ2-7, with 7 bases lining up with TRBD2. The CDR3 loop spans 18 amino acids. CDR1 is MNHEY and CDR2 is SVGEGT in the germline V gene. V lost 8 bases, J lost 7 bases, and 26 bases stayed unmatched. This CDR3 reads CASWGSTSQPTSYNEQYF. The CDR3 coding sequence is TGTGCCAGCTGGGGGTCGACTAGCCAACCCACCTCCTACAATGAGCAGTACTTC.

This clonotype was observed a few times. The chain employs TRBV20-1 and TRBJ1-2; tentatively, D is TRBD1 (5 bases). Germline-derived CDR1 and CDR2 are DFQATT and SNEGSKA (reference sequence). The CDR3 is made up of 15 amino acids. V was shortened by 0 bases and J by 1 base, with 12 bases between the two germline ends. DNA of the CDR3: TGCAGTGCTAGAGATGGGGGGGGATTTAACTATGGCTACACCTTC. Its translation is CSARDGGGFNYGYTF.

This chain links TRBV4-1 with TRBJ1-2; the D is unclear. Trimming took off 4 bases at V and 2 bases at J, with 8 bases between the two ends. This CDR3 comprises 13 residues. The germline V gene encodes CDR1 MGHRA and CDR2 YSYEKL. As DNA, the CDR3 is TGCGCCAGCAGCCGAAGTGGGAACTATGGCTACACCTTC. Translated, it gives CASSRSGNYGYTF.

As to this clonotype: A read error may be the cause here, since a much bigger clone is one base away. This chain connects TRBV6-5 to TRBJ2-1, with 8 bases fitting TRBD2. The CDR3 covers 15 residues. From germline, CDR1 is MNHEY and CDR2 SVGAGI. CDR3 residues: CASSSTGGPHNEQSF. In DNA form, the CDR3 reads TGTGCCAGCAGTTCAACGGGAGGGCCACACAATGAGCAGTCCTTC.

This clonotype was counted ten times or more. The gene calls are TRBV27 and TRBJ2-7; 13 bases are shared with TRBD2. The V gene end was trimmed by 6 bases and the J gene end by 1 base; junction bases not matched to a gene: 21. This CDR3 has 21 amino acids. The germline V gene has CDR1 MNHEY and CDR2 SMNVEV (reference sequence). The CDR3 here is CASRKGGRAGLAGSFSYEQYF. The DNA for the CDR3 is TGTGCCAGCAGAAAGGGGGGCAGGGCGGGACTAGCGGGATCTTTTTCCTACGAGCAGTACTTC.

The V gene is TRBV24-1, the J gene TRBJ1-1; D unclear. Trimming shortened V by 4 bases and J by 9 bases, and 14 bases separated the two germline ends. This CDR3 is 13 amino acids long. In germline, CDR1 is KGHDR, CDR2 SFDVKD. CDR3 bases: TGTGCCACCAGTGACCAAAAGACCGTTAAAGCTTTCTTT. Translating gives CATSDQKTVKAFF.

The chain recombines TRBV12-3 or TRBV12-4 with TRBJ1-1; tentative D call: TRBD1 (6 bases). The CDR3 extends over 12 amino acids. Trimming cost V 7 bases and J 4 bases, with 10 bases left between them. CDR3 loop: CASKQGPTEAFF. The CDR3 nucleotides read TGTGCCAGCAAGCAGGGGCCCACTGAAGCTTTCTTT.

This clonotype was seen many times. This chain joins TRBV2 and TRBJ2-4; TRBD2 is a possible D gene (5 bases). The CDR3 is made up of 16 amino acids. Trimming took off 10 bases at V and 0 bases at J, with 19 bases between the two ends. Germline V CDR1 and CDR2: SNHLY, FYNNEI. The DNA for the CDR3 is TGTGCCACCCTAGCCCGGAATCGACTAGCCAAAAACATTCAGTACTTC. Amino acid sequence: CATLARNRLAKNIQYF.

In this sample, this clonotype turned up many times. The CDR3 sequence is CASRTMNTEAFF. In nucleotides, the CDR3 is TGTGCCAGCAGGACCATGAACACTGAAGCTTTCTTT. The chain links TRBV3-1 to TRBJ1-1; no clear D. Trimming cost V 6 bases and J 0 bases, with 5 bases left between them. CDR3 length: 12 residues. Per the germline V gene, CDR1 is LGHDT and CDR2 is YNNKEL (reference sequence). Full variable domain (remainder filled in from reference TRBV3-1 and TRBJ1-1): DTAVSQTPKYLVTQMGNDKSIKCEQNLGHDTMYWYKQDSKKFLKIMFSYNNKELIINETVPNRFSPKSPDKAHLNLHINSLELGDSAVYFCASRTMNTEAFFGQGTRLTVV.

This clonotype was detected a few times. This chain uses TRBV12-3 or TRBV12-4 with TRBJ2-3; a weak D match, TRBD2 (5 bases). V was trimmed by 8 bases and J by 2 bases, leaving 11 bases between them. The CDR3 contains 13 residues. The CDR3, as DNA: TGTGCCAGCCGGCTGCGGGTCACAGATACGCAGTATTTT. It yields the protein CASRLRVTDTQYF.

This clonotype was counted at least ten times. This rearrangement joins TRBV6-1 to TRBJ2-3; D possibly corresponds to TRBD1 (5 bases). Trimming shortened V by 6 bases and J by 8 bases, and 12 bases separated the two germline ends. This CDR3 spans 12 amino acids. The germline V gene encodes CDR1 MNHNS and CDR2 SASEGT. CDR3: CASRGPDGTQYF. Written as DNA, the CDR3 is TGTGCCAGCAGGGGGCCCGACGGTACGCAGTATTTT.

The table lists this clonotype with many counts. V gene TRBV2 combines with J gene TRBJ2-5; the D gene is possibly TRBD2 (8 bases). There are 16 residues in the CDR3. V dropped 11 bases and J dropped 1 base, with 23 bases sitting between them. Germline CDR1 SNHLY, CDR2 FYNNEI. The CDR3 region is CAGRLARGGTQETQYF. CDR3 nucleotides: TGTGCCGGCCGACTAGCGAGAGGGGGCACCCAAGAGACCCAGTACTTC.

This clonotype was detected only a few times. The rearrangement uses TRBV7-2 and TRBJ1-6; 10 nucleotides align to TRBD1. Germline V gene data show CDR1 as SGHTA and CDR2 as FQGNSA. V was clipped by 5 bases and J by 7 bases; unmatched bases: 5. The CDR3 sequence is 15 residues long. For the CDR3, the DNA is TGTGCCAGCAGCCAGACAGGGGGCTGGAATTCACCCCTCCACTTT. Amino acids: CASSQTGGWNSPLHF.

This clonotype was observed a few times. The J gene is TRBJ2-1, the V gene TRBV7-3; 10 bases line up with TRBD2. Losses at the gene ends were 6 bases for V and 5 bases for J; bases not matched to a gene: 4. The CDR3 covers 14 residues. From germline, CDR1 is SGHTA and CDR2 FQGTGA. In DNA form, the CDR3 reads TGTGCCAGCAGGTCTAGCGGGAGCGACAATGAGCAGTTCTTC. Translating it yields CASRSSGSDNEQFF.

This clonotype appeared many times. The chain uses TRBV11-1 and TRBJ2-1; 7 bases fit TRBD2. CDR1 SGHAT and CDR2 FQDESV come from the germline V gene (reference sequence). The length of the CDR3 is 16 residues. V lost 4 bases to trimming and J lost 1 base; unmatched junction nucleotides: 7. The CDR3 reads CASSSAGVGSYNEQFF. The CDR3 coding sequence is TGTGCCAGCAGCTCGGCGGGGGTGGGGTCCTACAATGAGCAGTTCTTC. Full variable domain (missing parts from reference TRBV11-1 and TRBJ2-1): EAEVAQSPRYKITEKSQAVAFWCDPISGHATLYWYRQILGQGPELLVQFQDESVVDDSQLPKDRFSAERLKGVDSTLKIQPAELGDSAMYLCASSSAGVGSYNEQFFGPGTRLTVL.

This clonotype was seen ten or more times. CDR3 nucleotide sequence: TGTGCCAGCAGGGTCAGGGGCAATCAGCCCCAGCATTTT. Its protein is CASRVRGNQPQHF. The chain has TRBV27 and TRBJ1-5; D is possibly TRBD1 (5 bases). Trimming pared 6 bases from V and 2 bases from J, leaving 8 bases between. Germline lookup yields CDR1 MNHEY and CDR2 SMNVEV (reference sequence). The CDR3 has 13 residues.

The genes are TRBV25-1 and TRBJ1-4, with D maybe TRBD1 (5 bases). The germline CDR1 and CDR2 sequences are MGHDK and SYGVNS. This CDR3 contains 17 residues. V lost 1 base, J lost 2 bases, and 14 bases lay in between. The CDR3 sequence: CASSEFGRGSTNEKLFF. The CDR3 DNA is TGTGCCAGCAGTGAATTTGGCCGGGGGTCCACTAATGAAAAACTGTTTTTT.

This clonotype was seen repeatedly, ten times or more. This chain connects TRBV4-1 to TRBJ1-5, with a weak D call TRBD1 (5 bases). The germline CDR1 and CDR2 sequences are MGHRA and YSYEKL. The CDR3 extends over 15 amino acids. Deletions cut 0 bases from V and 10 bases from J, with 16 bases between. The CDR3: CASSQEDPGQGPQHF. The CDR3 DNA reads TGCGCCAGCAGCCAAGAAGATCCAGGCCAGGGACCCCAGCATTTT.

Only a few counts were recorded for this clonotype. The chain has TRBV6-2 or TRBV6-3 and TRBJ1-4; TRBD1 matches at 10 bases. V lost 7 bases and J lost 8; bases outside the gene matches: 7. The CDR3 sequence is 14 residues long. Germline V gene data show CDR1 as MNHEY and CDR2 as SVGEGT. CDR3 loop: CASIHGTGAEKLFF. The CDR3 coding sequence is TGTGCCAGCATTCATGGGACAGGGGCCGAAAAACTGTTTTTT.

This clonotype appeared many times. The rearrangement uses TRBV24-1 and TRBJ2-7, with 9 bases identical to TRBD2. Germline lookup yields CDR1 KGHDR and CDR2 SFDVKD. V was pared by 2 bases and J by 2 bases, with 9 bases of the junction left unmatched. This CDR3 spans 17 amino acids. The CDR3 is CATSDSVASGETYEQYF. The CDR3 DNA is TGTGCCACCAGTGATTCCGTAGCTAGCGGGGAGACCTACGAGCAGTACTTC.

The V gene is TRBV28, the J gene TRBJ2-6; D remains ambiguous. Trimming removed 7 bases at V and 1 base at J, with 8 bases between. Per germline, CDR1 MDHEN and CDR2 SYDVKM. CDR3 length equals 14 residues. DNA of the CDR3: TGTGCCAGCACCTTTAGATCTGGGGCCAACGTCCTGACTTTC. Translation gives CASTFRSGANVLTF.

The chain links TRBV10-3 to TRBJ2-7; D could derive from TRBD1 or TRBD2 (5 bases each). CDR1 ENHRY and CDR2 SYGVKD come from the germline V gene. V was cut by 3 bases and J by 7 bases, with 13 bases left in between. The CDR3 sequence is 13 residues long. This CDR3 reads CAISDRESREQYF. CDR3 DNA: TGTGCCATCAGTGACAGGGAGAGTCGGGAGCAGTACTTC.

CDR3 sequence reads: CASYNNPGNEQFF. Written as DNA, the CDR3 is TGTGCCAGCTACAACAATCCGGGGAATGAGCAGTTCTTC. V is TRBV27 and J is TRBJ2-1; perhaps TRBD2 as D (5 bases). CDR3 length: 13 residues. Germline lookup yields CDR1 MNHEY and CDR2 SMNVEV (reference sequence). The V end was cut by 8 bases, the J end by 7 bases, with 15 bases between.

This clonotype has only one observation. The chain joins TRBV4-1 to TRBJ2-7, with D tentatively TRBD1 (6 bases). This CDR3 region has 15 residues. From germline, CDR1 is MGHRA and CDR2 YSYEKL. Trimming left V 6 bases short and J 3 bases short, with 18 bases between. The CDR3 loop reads CASSSIPDSDYEQYF. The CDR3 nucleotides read TGCGCCAGCAGTTCCATCCCGGACAGCGACTACGAGCAGTACTTC.

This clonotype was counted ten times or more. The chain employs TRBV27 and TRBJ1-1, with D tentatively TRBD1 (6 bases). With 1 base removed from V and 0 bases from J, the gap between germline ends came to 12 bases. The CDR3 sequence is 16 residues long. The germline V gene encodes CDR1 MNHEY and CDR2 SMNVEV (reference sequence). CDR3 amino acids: CASSLLTTGLNTEAFF. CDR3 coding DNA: TGTGCCAGCAGTTTATTGACTACAGGGTTGAACACTGAAGCTTTCTTT.

The CDR3 DNA reads as TGCAGCGTTGAATGGGGGGGGATCCAGTACACTGAAGCTTTCTTT. Its protein product is CSVEWGGIQYTEAFF. This chain links TRBV29-1 with TRBJ1-1; D perhaps matches TRBD1 (5 bases). The CDR3 extends over 15 amino acids. The ends were cut back, 2 bases at V and 3 bases at J, with 16 bases in the middle. Germline loops: CDR1 SQVTM, CDR2 ANQGSEA. Together with reference TRBV29-1 and TRBJ1-1, the CDR3 gives the full variable domain: SAVISQKPSRDICQRGTSLTIQCQVDSQVTMMFWYRQQPGQSLTLIATANQGSEATYESGFVIDKFPISRPNLTFSTLTVSNMSPEDSSIYLCSVEWGGIQYTEAFFGQGTRLTVV.

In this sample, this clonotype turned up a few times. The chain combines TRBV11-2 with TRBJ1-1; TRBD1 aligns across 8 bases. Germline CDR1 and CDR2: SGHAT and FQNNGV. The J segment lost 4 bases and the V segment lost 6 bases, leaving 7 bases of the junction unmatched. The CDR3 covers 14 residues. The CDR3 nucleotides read TGTGCCAGCAGTCCCACAGGGGGAAGCACTGAAGCTTTCTTT. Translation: CASSPTGGSTEAFF. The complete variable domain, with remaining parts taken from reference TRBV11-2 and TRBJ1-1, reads EAGVAQSPRYKIIEKRQSVAFWCNPISGHATLYWYQQILGQGPKLLIQFQNNGVVDDSQLPKDRFSAERLKGVDSTLKIQPAKLEDSAVYLCASSPTGGSTEAFFGQGTRLTVV.